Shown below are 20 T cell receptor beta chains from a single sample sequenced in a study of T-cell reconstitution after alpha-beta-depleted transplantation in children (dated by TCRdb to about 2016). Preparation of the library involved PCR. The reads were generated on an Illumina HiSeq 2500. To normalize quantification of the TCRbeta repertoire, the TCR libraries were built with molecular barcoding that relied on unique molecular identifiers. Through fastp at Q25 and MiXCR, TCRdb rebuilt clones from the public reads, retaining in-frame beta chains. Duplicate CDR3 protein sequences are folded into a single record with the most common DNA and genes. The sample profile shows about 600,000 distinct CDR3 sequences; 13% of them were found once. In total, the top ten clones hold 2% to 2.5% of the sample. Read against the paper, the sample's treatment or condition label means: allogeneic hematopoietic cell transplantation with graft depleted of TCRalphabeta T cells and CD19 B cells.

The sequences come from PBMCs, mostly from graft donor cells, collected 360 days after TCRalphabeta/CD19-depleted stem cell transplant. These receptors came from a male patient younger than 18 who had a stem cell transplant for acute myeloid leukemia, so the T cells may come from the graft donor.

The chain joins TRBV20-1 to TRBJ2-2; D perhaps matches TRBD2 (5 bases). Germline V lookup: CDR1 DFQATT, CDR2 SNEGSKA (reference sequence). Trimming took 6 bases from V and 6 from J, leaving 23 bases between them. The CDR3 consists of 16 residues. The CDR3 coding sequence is TGCAGTGCCCCTCGGACTTCCCGCGTTGGGGCCGGGGAGCTGTTTTTT. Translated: CSAPRTSRVGAGELFF.

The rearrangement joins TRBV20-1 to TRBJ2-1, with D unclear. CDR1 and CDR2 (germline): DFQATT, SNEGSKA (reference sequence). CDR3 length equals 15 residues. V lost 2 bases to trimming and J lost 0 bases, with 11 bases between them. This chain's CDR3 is CSARIDQSSYNEQFF. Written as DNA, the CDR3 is TGCAGTGCTAGAATCGACCAAAGCTCCTACAATGAGCAGTTCTTC.

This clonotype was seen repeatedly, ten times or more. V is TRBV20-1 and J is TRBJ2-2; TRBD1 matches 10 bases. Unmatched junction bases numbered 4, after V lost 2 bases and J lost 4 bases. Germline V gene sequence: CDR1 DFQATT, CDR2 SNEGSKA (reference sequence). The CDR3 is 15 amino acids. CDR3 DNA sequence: TGCAGTGCTAGACCCGGGACAGGGGCCACCGGGGAGCTGTTTTTT. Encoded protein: CSARPGTGATGELFF.

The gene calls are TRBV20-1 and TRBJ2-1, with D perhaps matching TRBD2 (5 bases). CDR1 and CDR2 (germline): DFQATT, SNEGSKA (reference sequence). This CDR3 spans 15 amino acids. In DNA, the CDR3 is TGCAGCGCTCAACCCATGGGGAGCTCCTACAATGAGCAGTTCTTC. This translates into CSAQPMGSSYNEQFF.

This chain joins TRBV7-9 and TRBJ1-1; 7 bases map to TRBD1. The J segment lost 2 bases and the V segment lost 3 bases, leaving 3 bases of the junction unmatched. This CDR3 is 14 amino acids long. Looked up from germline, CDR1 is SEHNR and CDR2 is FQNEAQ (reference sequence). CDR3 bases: TGTGCCAGCAGCTTGAGGGGGCGTAACACTGAAGCTTTCTTT. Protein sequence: CASSLRGRNTEAFF.

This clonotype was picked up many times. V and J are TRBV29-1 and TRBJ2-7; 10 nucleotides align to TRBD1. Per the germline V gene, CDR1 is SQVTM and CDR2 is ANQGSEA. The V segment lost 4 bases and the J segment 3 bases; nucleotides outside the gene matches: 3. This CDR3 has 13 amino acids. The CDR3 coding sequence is TGCAGCGTTGGACAGGGGGCGATCTACGAGCAGTACTTC. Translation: CSVGQGAIYEQYF.

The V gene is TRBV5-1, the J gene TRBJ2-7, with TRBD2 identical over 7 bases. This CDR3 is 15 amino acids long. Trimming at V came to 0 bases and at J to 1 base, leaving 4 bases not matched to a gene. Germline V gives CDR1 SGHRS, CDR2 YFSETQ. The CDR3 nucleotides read TGCGCCAGCAGCTTGGAAGGGACTACGTCCTACGAGCAGTACTTC. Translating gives CASSLEGTTSYEQYF.

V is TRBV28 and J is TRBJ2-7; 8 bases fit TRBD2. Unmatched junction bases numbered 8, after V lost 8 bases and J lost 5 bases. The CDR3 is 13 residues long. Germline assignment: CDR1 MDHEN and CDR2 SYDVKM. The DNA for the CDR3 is TGTGCCAGCTCCGGGGGGGAAATGGACGAGCAGTACTTC. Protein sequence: CASSGGEMDEQYF.

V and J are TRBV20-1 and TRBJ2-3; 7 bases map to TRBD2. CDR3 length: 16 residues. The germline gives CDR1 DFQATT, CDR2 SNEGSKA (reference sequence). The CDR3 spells CCARDPAGVSTDTQYF. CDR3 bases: TGCTGCGCTAGAGATCCGGCGGGAGTCAGTACAGATACGCAGTATTTT.

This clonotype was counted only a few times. The CDR3 spells CASSPSYGMGNQPQHF. CDR3 nucleotides: TGTGCCAGCAGTCCCAGTTACGGGATGGGCAATCAGCCCCAGCATTTT. The chain combines TRBV28 with TRBJ1-5; no reliable D call. The CDR3 totals 16 residues. The germline gives CDR1 MDHEN, CDR2 SYDVKM. V was shortened by 5 bases and J by 2 bases, with 16 bases between the two germline ends.

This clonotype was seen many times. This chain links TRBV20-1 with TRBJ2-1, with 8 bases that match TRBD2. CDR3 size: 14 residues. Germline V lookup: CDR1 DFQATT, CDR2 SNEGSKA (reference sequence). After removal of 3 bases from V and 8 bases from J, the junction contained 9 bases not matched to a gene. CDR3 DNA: TGCAGTGCTAGGGTAGCGGGAAGGCGCTATGAGCAGTTCTTC. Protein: CSARVAGRRYEQFF.

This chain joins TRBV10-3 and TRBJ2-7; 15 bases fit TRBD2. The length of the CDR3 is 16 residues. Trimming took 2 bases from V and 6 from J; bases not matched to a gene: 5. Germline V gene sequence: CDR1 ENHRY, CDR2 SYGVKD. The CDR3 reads CAISEGLAGGPFEQYF. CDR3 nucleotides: TGTGCCATCAGTGAGGGACTAGCGGGAGGGCCCTTCGAGCAGTACTTC.

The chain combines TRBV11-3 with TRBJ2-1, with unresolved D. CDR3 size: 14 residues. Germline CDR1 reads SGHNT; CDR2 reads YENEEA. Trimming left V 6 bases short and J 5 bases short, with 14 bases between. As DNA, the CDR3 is TGTGCCAGCAGTGGTACCCCTCTTGACAATGAGCAGTTCTTC. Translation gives CASSGTPLDNEQFF.

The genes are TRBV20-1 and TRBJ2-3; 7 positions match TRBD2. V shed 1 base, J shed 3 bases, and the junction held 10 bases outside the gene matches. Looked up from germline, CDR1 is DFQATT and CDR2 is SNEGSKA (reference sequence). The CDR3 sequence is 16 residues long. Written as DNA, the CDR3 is TGCAGTGCTAGAGGGGCAATTGCGGGACTAACAGATACGCAGTATTTT. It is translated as CSARGAIAGLTDTQYF.

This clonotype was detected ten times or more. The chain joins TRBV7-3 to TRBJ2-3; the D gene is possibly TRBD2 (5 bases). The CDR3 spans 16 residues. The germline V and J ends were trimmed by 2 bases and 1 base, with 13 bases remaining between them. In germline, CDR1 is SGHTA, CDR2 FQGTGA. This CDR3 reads CASSLFSSSRTDTQYF. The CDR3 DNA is TGTGCCAGCAGCTTATTCTCTAGCTCCCGCACAGATACGCAGTATTTT.

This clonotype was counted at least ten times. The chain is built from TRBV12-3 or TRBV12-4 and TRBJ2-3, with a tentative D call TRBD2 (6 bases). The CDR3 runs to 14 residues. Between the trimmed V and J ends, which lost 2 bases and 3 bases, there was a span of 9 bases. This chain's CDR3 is CASSLSGGTDTQYF. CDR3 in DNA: TGTGCCAGCAGTTTATCTGGAGGGACAGATACGCAGTATTTT.

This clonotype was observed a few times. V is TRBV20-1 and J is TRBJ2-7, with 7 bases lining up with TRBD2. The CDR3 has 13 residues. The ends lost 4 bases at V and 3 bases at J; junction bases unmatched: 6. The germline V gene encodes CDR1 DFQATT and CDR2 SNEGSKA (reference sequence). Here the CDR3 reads CSAISGVLYEQYF. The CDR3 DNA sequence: TGCAGTGCTATCAGCGGGGTACTCTACGAGCAGTACTTC.

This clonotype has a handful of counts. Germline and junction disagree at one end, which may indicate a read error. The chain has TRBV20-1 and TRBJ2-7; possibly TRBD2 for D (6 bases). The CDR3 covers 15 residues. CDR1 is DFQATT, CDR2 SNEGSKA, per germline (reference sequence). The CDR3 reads CCAPEMGGVSYEQYF. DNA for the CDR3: TGCTGTGCTCCTGAGATGGGGGGTGTCTCCTACGAGCAGTACTTC.

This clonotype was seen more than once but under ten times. The CDR3 DNA reads as TGCGCCAGCAGCTTGGCCCCGGGTAGCGGGATTATTAACACCGGGGAGCTGTTTTTT. This gives the protein CASSLAPGSGIINTGELFF. The chain carries TRBV5-1 and TRBJ2-2, with 8 bases identical to TRBD2. The CDR3 extends over 19 amino acids. Looked up from germline, CDR1 is SGHRS and CDR2 is YFSETQ. V lost 0 bases to trimming and J lost 2 bases; unmatched junction nucleotides: 12.

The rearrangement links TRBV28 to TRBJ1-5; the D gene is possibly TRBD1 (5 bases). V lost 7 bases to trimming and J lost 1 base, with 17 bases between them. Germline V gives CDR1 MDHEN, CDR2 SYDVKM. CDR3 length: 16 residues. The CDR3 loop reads CASTLWRGLSNQPQHF. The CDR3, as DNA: TGTGCCAGCACCCTTTGGAGGGGACTGAGCAATCAGCCCCAGCATTTT. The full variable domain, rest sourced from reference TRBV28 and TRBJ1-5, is DVKVTQSSRYLVKRTGEKVFLECVQDMDHENMFWYRQDPGLGLRLIYFSYDVKMKEKGDIPEGYSVSREKKERFSLILESASTNQTSMYLCASTLWRGLSNQPQHFGDGTRLSIL.